Described below is a single T cell receptor beta chain sequence and its context. Relative to the germline gene, one junction end is altered; a read error may explain this. Other DNA sequences within the sample encode an identical CDR3. These data are taken from a study of cytomegalovirus exposure and HLA in healthy donors. Primers: 60 Vbeta forward and 13 Jbeta reverse. Only in-frame clones appear in the TCRdb table, and some are missing; sequencing was by immunoSEQ multiplex PCR. The sample contains about 200,000 clones, 70% of which appear only once. From germline, CDR1 is MNHEY and CDR2 SVGAGI. CDR3 size: 16 residues.

The chain has TRBV6-5 and TRBJ1-4; possible D gene TRBD1, 6 bases. This TCR was recovered from a man in his forties in good health and CMV-seropositive. Sequenced sample: PBMCs. This CDR3 is CASSYSPGASNEKLFF. In DNA, the CDR3 is TGTGCCAGCAGTTACTCCCCAGGGGCGTCAAATGAAAAGCTGTTTTTT.